A selection of T cell receptor beta chains follows, all from one sample in a study of cytomegalovirus exposure and HLA in healthy donors. TCRdb's table, derived via immunoSEQ multiplex PCR, lists solely in-frame clones and lacks some. The sample lists under 250,000 clones, just over 75% occurring once. Sequencing input: PBMCs. These receptor sequences come from a man aged 18 to 35 in good health and CMV-seronegative. The CDR3 runs from the conserved cysteine through the conserved F or W. Each record gives: clone size, J gene, D gene, V gene, CDR3 DNA, CDR3 protein. A D gene is named only where the DNA matches it firmly. Rows may omit the clone size; those that give it use once, few, many or a size class.

clone_size: NA; j_call: TRBJ1-2; d_call: NA; v_call: TRBV7-8; cdr3_nt: TGTGCCAGCGGTGCCGGACAGAGTGCTAACTATGGCTACACCTTC; cdr3_aa: CASGAGQSANYGYTF
clone_size: NA; j_call: TRBJ1-2; d_call: NA; v_call: TRBV15; cdr3_nt: TGTGCCACCAGCAGAGCAGGGGCGGGCTATGGCTACACCTTC; cdr3_aa: CATSRAGAGYGYTF
clone_size: NA; j_call: TRBJ1-2; d_call: TRBD1; v_call: TRBV28; cdr3_nt: TGTGCCAGCAGAGAGACAGGGACGGCTGGCTACACCTTC; cdr3_aa: CASRETGTAGYTF
clone_size: few; j_call: TRBJ1-4; d_call: NA; v_call: TRBV19; cdr3_nt: TGTGCCAGTAGCCCCACTGCAACTAATGAAAAACTGTTTTTT; cdr3_aa: CASSPTATNEKLFF
clone_size: few; j_call: TRBJ2-1; d_call: TRBD2; v_call: TRBV18; cdr3_nt: TGTGCCAGCTCACCCCCCGGGACTACCTACAATGAGCAGTTCTTC; cdr3_aa: CASSPPGTTYNEQFF
clone_size: once; j_call: TRBJ2-2; d_call: TRBD1; v_call: TRBV11-2; cdr3_nt: TGTGCCACGCAGGGACAGGGAAGTTCCGGGGAGCTGTTTTTT; cdr3_aa: CATQGQGSSGELFF
clone_size: NA; j_call: TRBJ2-7; d_call: NA; v_call: TRBV20-1; cdr3_nt: TGCAGTGCTAGTGTCGTTTACGAGCAGTACTTC; cdr3_aa: CSASVVYEQYF
clone_size: NA; j_call: TRBJ2-4; d_call: TRBD1; v_call: TRBV27; cdr3_nt: TGTGCCAGCAGTATAACAAGGGACAGTTTTCAGTACTTC; cdr3_aa: CASSITRDSFQYF
clone_size: NA; j_call: TRBJ1-5; d_call: NA; v_call: TRBV30; cdr3_nt: TGTGCCTGGAGTGTAAGCCAGACAGATCAGCCCCAGCATTTT; cdr3_aa: CAWSVSQTDQPQHF
clone_size: NA; j_call: TRBJ2-5; d_call: TRBD1; v_call: TRBV7-2; cdr3_nt: TGTGCCAGCAGCTCCTACCTCGCAGGGGGAGAGACCCAGTACTTC; cdr3_aa: CASSSYLAGGETQYF
clone_size: NA; j_call: TRBJ2-3; d_call: NA; v_call: TRBV2; cdr3_nt: TGTGCCAGCAGTCTGCAGGGGCGGGTAGATACGCAGTATTTT; cdr3_aa: CASSLQGRVDTQYF
clone_size: few; j_call: TRBJ1-4; d_call: NA; v_call: TRBV5-6; cdr3_nt: TGTGCCAGCAGCTTCGGTCCAGGGGTAGGGCTGTTTTTT; cdr3_aa: CASSFGPGVGLFF
clone_size: once; j_call: TRBJ1-1; d_call: NA; v_call: TRBV5-1; cdr3_nt: TGCGCCAGCAGCTTGACAGGGAACACTGAAGCTTTCTTT; cdr3_aa: CASSLTGNTEAFF
clone_size: many; j_call: TRBJ1-4; d_call: NA; v_call: TRBV2; cdr3_nt: TGTGCCAGCAGTGGGGAAGGGGTTGGAGAAACTAATGAAAAACTGTTTTTT; cdr3_aa: CASSGEGVGETNEKLFF
clone_size: NA; j_call: TRBJ2-1; d_call: TRBD1; v_call: TRBV7-3; cdr3_nt: TGTGCCAGCAGCCGACAGGGACCCTACAATGAGCAGTTCTTC; cdr3_aa: CASSRQGPYNEQFF
clone_size: NA; j_call: TRBJ2-1; d_call: NA; v_call: TRBV4-1; cdr3_nt: TGCGCCAGCAGCCAAGGCCTAGCGAGACTCTACAATGAGCAGTTCTTC; cdr3_aa: CASSQGLARLYNEQFF
clone_size: NA; j_call: TRBJ1-3; d_call: NA; v_call: TRBV9; cdr3_nt: TGTGCCAGTCGCTCTGGAAACACCATATATTTT; cdr3_aa: CASRSGNTIYF
clone_size: NA; j_call: TRBJ2-7; d_call: NA; v_call: TRBV18; cdr3_nt: TGTGCCAGCTCATTGGAGTCTCCTTACTACGAGCAGTACTTC; cdr3_aa: CASSLESPYYEQYF
clone_size: many; j_call: TRBJ1-2; d_call: NA; v_call: TRBV6-5; cdr3_nt: TGTGCCAGCAAAACCGGGACTGTTTATGGCTACACCTTC; cdr3_aa: CASKTGTVYGYTF
clone_size: NA; j_call: TRBJ1-1; d_call: NA; v_call: TRBV9; cdr3_nt: TGTGCCAGCAGCGTAGGTTCAGGCCAGGGCACTGAAGCTTTCTTT; cdr3_aa: CASSVGSGQGTEAFF
clone_size: NA; j_call: TRBJ2-7; d_call: NA; v_call: TRBV2; cdr3_nt: TGTGCCAGCAGTGGTCCTAGGAGTGAGCAGTACTTC; cdr3_aa: CASSGPRSEQYF
clone_size: NA; j_call: TRBJ1-4; d_call: NA; v_call: TRBV5-4; cdr3_nt: TGTGCCAGCAGCCCGGGAGGCTATAATGAAAAACTGTTTTTT; cdr3_aa: CASSPGGYNEKLFF
clone_size: NA; j_call: TRBJ2-2; d_call: TRBD2; v_call: TRBV7-9; cdr3_nt: TGTGCCAGCAGCCCCGCAGCGGGAGTTTTCACCGGGGAGCTGTTTTTT; cdr3_aa: CASSPAAGVFTGELFF
clone_size: few; j_call: TRBJ1-6; d_call: NA; v_call: TRBV30; cdr3_nt: TGTGCCTGGAGTGTACGGGAGTATAATTCACCCCTCCACTTT; cdr3_aa: CAWSVREYNSPLHF
clone_size: NA; j_call: TRBJ2-2; d_call: TRBD2; v_call: TRBV5-4; cdr3_nt: TGTGCCAGCACATCCGCGGGGCTAGCGGCGAACACCGGGGAGCTGTTTTTT; cdr3_aa: CASTSAGLAANTGELFF
clone_size: NA; j_call: TRBJ2-1; d_call: TRBD1; v_call: TRBV7-3; cdr3_nt: TGTGCCAGCAGCTCGCAGGGGGATGAGCAGTTCTTC; cdr3_aa: CASSSQGDEQFF
clone_size: NA; j_call: TRBJ1-2; d_call: NA; v_call: TRBV27; cdr3_nt: TGTGCCAGCAGCCCCCTCGGGTGGAAAGGCTACACCTTC; cdr3_aa: CASSPLGWKGYTF
clone_size: NA; j_call: TRBJ2-7; d_call: TRBD2; v_call: TRBV9; cdr3_nt: TGTGCCAGCAGCCGTCAACTAGCGGGAATTGACGAGCAGTACTTC; cdr3_aa: CASSRQLAGIDEQYF
clone_size: NA; j_call: TRBJ1-2; d_call: NA; v_call: TRBV28; cdr3_nt: TGTGCCAGCACCTCCACGGGAGGCTATGGCTACACCTTC; cdr3_aa: CASTSTGGYGYTF
clone_size: NA; j_call: TRBJ2-3; d_call: TRBD2; v_call: TRBV6-6; cdr3_nt: TGTGCCAGCAAAGGGACTATGATACCAGATACGCAGTATTTT; cdr3_aa: CASKGTMIPDTQYF
clone_size: NA; j_call: TRBJ1-2; d_call: TRBD1; v_call: TRBV2; cdr3_nt: TGTGCCAGCAGTGAAGTAGGACAGGGTATTGGCGGCTACACCTTC; cdr3_aa: CASSEVGQGIGGYTF
clone_size: few; j_call: TRBJ2-1; d_call: TRBD1; v_call: TRBV9; cdr3_nt: TGTGCCAGCAGCGTAGGGGAACCCGACAGGGGCCCTTCCTACAATGAGCAGTTCTTC; cdr3_aa: CASSVGEPDRGPSYNEQFF
clone_size: once; j_call: TRBJ1-1; d_call: NA; v_call: TRBV27; cdr3_nt: TGTGCCAGCAGTTTATTGGCGGGGGAGGCAGAAGAAGCTTTCTTT; cdr3_aa: CASSLLAGEAEEAFF
clone_size: NA; j_call: TRBJ1-1; d_call: NA; v_call: TRBV6-1; cdr3_nt: TGTGCCAGCAGCTCCCGGAGGCAGCAACAGACTGAAGCTTTCTTT; cdr3_aa: CASSSRRQQQTEAFF
clone_size: NA; j_call: TRBJ2-1; d_call: TRBD2; v_call: TRBV7-9; cdr3_nt: TGTGCCAGCAGCTTAGGTGCGGGAGACGAGCAGTTCTTC; cdr3_aa: CASSLGAGDEQFF
clone_size: NA; j_call: TRBJ1-1; d_call: NA; v_call: TRBV30; cdr3_nt: TGTGCCTGGAGTCACGGGGGTAACACTGAAGCTTTCTTT; cdr3_aa: CAWSHGGNTEAFF
clone_size: once; j_call: TRBJ2-1; d_call: NA; v_call: TRBV19; cdr3_nt: TGTGCCAGTAGGTTACAGGGTTTCTCCTACAATGAGCAGTTCTTC; cdr3_aa: CASRLQGFSYNEQFF
clone_size: NA; j_call: TRBJ1-4; d_call: NA; v_call: TRBV7-9; cdr3_nt: TGTGCCAGCAGGCCAAGACACTTAACTAATGAAAAACTGTTTTTT; cdr3_aa: CASRPRHLTNEKLFF
clone_size: NA; j_call: TRBJ1-2; d_call: TRBD1; v_call: TRBV28; cdr3_nt: TGTGCCAGCAGTCGATCAATCGGACAGGGTAACTATGGCTACACCTTC; cdr3_aa: CASSRSIGQGNYGYTF